This TCR beta chain was identified in a study of CD8+ T cells in alopecia areata (dated by TCRdb to the late 2010s). Study-wide context: High-throughput TCRbeta sequencing was used to examine T cell clonal expansion in alopecia areata in both the C3H/HeJ mouse model and human patients. Scalp tissue and sorted CD4+ and CD8+ peripheral blood T cells from patchy and totalis/universalis alopecia areata patients and from healthy controls were covered by human TCRbeta sequencing. Clonality in the scalp was compared among normal scalp (n=4), patchy alopecia areata scalp (n=8), and alopecia totalis/universalis scalp (n=8). RNA was obtained with the PAXgene miRNA kit for fixed scalp, the miRNeasy kit for PBMCs, and the RNeasy kit for mouse skin. Amplification of TCRbeta CDR3 regions was done by immunoSEQ multiplex PCR using 35 Vbeta forward primers and 13 Jbeta reverse primers.

The investigation overall reported the following: Shared TCR sequences between patients were less evident than in mice, which may be partly attributable to HLA diversity in the patient population. Resident alphabeta T cells in normal human skin are also sequenced, complicating scalp TCR repertoire analysis, unlike mouse skin dominated by gammadelta T cells. Compared with normal scalp, lesional scalp had higher clonality and more expanded CD8+ clones, particularly in alopecia totalis/universalis, a pattern that suggests antigenic drive.

After PBMCs were isolated by density centrifugation and stained for CD3, CD4 and CD8, a FACSAria was used to sort CD4+ and CD8+ T cells. Unaffected controls provided scalp biopsies and blood samples. On this clone itself: This receptor's antigen is unknown. No qualities accompany the bases; no much larger clone lies one base away.

From a lookup of the germline V gene (reference sequence), CDR1 and CDR2 are LNHDA and SQIVND. The CDR3 numbers 16 residues from cysteine through phenylalanine. Only CDR3 DNA is held: 48 bases, read in frame from base 1. V loses 5 bases, J loses 5 bases, and the germline ends lie 22 bases apart. Library preparation used the immunoSEQ multiplex PCR assay. RNA was extracted from all samples and reverse transcribed into cDNA as template for TCR sequencing. First-strand cDNA was synthesized with SuperScript III using a 2:1 mix of oligo-dT and random hexamers. A synthetic immune receptor repertoire was used to measure amplification bias, and any remaining bias was corrected computationally. The authors' pipeline ran thus. Raw reads were preprocessed to remove errors, and CDR3 was defined according to IMGT conventions as the region from the conserved cysteine to phenylalanine. Clonality was computed by normalizing Shannon entropy by log2 of the number of productive unique TCRs and subtracting the result from 1. Whether scalp clones were CD4 or CD8 was inferred by matching scalp TCRbeta sequences against CD4 and CD8 repertoires sorted from blood. Entries here come from immuneACCESS through TCRdb and include only in-frame sequences with V and J called. Some clones fail to appear in such tables; in the studies checked, an unresolved V gene covers under half of the shortfall, and the cause of the remainder is unknown. For V, J and clone size, that table is used; D and trimming come from the DNA. This sample is represented by more than 95,000 clones; less than 70% of them were singletons. Roughly 9% of the sample rests with the top ten.

This TCR came from a human donor in good health. The chain was built from TRBV19 and TRBJ2-7; TRBD1 is perhaps the D gene, given 6 matching bases. The sample comprised CD4+ T cells sorted from blood. The DNA sequence is as follows: TGTGCCAGTAGTCCGACTCCTTCCGGGACATTCCACGAGCAGTACTTC. This translates into CASSPTPSGTFHEQYF.